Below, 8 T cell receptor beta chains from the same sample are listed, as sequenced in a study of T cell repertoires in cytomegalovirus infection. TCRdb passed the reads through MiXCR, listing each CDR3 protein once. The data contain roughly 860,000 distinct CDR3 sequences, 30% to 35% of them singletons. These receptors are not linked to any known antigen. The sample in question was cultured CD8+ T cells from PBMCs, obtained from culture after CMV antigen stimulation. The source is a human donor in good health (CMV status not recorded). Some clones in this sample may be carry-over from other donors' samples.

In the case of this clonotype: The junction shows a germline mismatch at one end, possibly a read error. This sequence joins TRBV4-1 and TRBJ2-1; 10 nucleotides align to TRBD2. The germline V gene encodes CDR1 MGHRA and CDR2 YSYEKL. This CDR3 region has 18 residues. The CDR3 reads CTSSQEYVSSGRYNEQFF. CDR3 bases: TGCACCAGCAGCCAAGAGTACGTGTCTAGCGGGAGATACAATGAGCAGTTCTTC.

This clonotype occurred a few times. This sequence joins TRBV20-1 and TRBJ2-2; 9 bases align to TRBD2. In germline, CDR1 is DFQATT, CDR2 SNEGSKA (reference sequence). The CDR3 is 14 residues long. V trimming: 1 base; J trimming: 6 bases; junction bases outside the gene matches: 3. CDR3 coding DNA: TGCAGTGCTAGAGTTGCTAGCGGGGCCGGGGAGCTGTTTTTT. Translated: CSARVASGAGELFF.

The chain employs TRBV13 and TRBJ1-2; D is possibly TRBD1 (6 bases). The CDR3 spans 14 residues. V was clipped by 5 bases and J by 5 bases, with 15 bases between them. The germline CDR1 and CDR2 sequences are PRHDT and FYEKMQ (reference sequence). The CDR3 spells CASSATTGFYGYTF. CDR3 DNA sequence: TGTGCCAGCAGCGCCACGACAGGATTTTATGGCTACACCTTC.

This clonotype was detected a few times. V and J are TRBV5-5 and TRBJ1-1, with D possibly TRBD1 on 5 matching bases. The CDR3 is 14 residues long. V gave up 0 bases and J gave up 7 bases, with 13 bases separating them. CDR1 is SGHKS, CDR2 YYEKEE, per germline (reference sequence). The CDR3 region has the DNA TGTGCCAGCAGCTTGGAAATTGGGGACGATGAAGCTTTCTTT. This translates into CASSLEIGDDEAFF.

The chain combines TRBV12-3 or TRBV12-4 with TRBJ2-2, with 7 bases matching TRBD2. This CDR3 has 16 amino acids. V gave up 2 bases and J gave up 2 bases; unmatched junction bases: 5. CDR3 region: CASSLKAGPNTGELFF. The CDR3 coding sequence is TGTGCCAGCAGTTTAAAAGCGGGGCCCAACACCGGGGAGCTGTTTTTT.

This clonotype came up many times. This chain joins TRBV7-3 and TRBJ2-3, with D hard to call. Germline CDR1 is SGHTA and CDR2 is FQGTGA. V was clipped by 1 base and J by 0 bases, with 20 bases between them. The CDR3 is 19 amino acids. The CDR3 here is CASSLIPPAFEESTDTQYF. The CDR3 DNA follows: TGTGCCAGCAGCTTAATCCCTCCGGCCTTCGAGGAGAGCACAGATACGCAGTATTTT.

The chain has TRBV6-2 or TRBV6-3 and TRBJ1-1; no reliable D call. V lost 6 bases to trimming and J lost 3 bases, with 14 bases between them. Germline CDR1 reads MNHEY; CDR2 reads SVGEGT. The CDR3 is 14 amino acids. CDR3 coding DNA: TGTGCCAGCAGCCAAGATCATTCTTACACTGAAGCTTTCTTT. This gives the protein CASSQDHSYTEAFF.

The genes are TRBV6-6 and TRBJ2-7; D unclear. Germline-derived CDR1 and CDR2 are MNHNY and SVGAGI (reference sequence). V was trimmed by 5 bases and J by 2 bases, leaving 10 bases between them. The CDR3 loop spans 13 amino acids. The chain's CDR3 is CASSVLITYEQYV. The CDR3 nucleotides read TGTGCCAGCAGTGTCCTCATTACCTACGAGCAGTACGTC.